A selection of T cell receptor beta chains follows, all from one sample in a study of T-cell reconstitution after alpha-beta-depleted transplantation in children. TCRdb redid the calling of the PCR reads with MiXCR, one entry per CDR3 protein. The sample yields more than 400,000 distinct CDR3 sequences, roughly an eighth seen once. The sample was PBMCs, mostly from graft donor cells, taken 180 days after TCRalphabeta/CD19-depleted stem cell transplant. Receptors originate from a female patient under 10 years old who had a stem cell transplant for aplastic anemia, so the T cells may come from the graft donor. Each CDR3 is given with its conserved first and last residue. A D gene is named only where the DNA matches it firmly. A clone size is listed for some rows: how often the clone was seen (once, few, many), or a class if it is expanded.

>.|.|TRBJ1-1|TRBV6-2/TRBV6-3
CASSYVTGTTEAFF
TGTGCCAGCAGTTACGTAACAGGGACCACTGAAGCTTTCTTT
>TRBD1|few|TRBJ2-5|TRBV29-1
CSALFSGTGKETQYF
TGCAGCGCCCTTTTCTCCGGGACAGGGAAGGAGACCCAGTACTTC
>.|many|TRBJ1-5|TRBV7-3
CASSSRSGISSNQPQHF
TGTGCCAGCAGCTCCCGGTCAGGGATATCTAGCAATCAGCCCCAGCATTTT
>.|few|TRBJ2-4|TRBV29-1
CSVGPLPKNIQYF
TGCAGCGTCGGACCCCTGCCCAAAAACATTCAGTACTTC
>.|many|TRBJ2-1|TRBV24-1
CATSDTWIDEQFF
TGTGCCACCAGTGACACTTGGATTGATGAGCAGTTCTTC
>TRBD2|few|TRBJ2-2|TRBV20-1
CSAREGLAGTGELFF
TGCAGTGCTAGGGAAGGACTAGCGGGCACCGGGGAGCTGTTTTTT
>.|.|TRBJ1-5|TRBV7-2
CASSPRGAWGQPQHF
TGTGCCAGCAGCCCCCGGGGGGCGTGGGGCCAGCCCCAGCATTTT
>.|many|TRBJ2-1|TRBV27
CASSLLDVSYNEQFF
TGTGCCAGCAGTCTACTGGACGTCTCCTACAATGAGCAGTTCTTC
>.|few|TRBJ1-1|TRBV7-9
CASSSQRGYLEAFF
TGTGCCAGCAGCTCCCAGCGGGGTTACCTGGAAGCTTTCTTT
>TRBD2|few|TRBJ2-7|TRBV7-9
CASSLVAGGPYEQYF
TGTGCCAGCAGCTTAGTAGCGGGAGGACCCTACGAGCAGTACTTC
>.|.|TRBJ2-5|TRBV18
CASSSRRQETQYF
TGTGCCAGCTCATCACGACGGCAAGAGACCCAGTACTTC
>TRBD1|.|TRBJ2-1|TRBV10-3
CAISDWRGTGDYFGEQFF
TGTGCCATCAGTGATTGGAGGGGGACAGGGGATTATTTCGGTGAGCAGTTCTTC
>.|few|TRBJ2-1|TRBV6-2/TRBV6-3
CASSIRQYNEQFF
TGTGCCAGCAGTATCCGACAATACAATGAGCAGTTCTTC
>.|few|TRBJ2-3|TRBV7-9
CASSSEAGDRDTQYF
TGTGCCAGCAGCTCGGAGGCGGGGGACAGAGATACGCAGTATTTT
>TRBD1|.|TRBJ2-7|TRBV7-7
CASSPMPGQGGEQYF
TGTGCCAGCAGCCCGATGCCGGGACAGGGTGGCGAGCAGTACTTC
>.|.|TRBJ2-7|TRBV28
CASSYIRDPTYEQYF
TGTGCCAGCAGCTATATTCGGGACCCAACCTACGAGCAGTACTTC
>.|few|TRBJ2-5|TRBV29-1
CSVVGDEETQYF
TGCAGCGTTGTAGGGGACGAAGAGACCCAGTACTTC
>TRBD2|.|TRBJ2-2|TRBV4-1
CASSQLSSGRVPRTNTGELFF
TGCGCCAGCAGCCAACTGTCTTCCGGGAGGGTCCCCCGAACGAACACCGGGGAGCTGTTTTTT
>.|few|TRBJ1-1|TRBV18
CASSPTQGHNTEAFF
TGTGCCAGCTCACCTACACAAGGCCACAACACTGAAGCTTTCTTT
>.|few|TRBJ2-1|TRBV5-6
CASSLAGDYHPWNEQFF
TGTGCCAGCAGCTTGGCAGGAGACTACCATCCTTGGAATGAGCAGTTCTTC
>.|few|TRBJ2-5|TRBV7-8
CASSFLGRGQETQYF
TGTGCCAGCAGCTTTCTCGGACGGGGACAAGAGACCCAGTACTTC
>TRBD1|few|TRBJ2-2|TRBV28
CASRLGQARSGELFF
TGTGCCAGCAGGCTGGGACAGGCGAGGTCCGGGGAGCTGTTTTTT
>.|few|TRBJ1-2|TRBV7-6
CASSPGGHGYTF
TGTGCCAGCAGCCCTGGAGGGCACGGCTACACCTTC
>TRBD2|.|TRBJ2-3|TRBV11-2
CASSLGVLAGGIDTQYF
TGTGCCAGCAGCTTAGGAGTACTAGCGGGAGGAATAGATACGCAGTATTTT
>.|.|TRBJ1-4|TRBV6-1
CASNPQGRGNLREKLFF
TGTGCCAGCAACCCACAGGGAAGAGGGAATTTAAGAGAAAAACTGTTTTTT
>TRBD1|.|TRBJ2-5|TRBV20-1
CSALGTGGLSRETQYF
TGCAGTGCCCTAGGGACAGGGGGATTGTCGCGGGAGACCCAGTACTTC
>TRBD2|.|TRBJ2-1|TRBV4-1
CASSQAPGLGVPNEQFF
TGCGCCAGCAGCCAAGCTCCGGGACTAGGGGTCCCCAATGAGCAGTTCTTC
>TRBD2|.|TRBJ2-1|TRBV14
CASSQGGGSWYEQFF
TGTGCCAGCAGCCAAGGGGGCGGGAGCTGGTATGAGCAGTTCTTC
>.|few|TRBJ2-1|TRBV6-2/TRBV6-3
CASSYARPGRKFF
TGTGCCAGCAGTTACGCCCGGCCGGGGCGGAAGTTCTTC
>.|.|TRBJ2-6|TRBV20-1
CSARGPPGANVLTF
TGCAGTGCTAGGGGACCTCCTGGGGCCAACGTCCTGACTTTC
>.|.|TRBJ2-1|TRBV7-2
CATLKGGWGNEQFF
TGTGCCACACTTAAAGGAGGGTGGGGCAATGAGCAGTTCTTC
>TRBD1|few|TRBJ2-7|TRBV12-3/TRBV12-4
CASSDSGTGSYEQYF
TGTGCCAGCAGTGACAGCGGGACAGGGTCCTACGAGCAGTACTTC
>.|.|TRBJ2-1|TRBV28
CASRGGLPVNEQFF
TGTGCCAGCAGGGGGGGACTCCCCGTCAATGAGCAGTTCTTC
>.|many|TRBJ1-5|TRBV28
CASKAGSEQPQHF
TGTGCCAGCAAAGCAGGGAGTGAGCAGCCCCAGCATTTT
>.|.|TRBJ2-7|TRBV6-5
CASSSRAGSLNEQYF
TGTGCCAGCAGTTCTCGGGCCGGGAGTTTGAACGAGCAGTACTTC
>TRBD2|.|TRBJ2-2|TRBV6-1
CASSPTGGPTGELFF
TGTGCCAGCAGCCCGACGGGGGGGCCCACCGGGGAGCTGTTTTTT
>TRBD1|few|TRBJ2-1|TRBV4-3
CASSQQPGQGYNEQFF
TGCGCCAGCAGCCAACAACCGGGACAGGGGTATAATGAGCAGTTCTTC